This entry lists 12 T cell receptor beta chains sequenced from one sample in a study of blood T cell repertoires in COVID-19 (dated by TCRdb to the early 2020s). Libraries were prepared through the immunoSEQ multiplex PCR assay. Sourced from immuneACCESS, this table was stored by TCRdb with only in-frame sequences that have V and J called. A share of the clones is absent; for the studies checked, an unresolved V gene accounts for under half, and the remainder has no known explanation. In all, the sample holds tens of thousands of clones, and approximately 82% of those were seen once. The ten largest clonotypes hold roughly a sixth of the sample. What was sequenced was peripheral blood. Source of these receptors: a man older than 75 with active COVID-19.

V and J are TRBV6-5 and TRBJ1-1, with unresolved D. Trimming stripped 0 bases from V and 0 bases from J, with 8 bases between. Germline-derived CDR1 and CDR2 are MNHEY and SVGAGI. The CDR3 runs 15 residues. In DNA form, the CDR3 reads TGTGCCAGCAGTTACTCGTACCAGTTGAACACTGAAGCTTTCTTT. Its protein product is CASSYSYQLNTEAFF.

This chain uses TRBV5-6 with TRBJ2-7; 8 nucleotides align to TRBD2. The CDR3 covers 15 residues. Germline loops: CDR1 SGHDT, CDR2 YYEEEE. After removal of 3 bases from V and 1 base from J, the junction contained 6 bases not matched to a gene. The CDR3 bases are TGTGCCAGCAGCTCGGGAGGGTGGGAGTCCTACGAGCAGTACTTC. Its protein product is CASSSGGWESYEQYF. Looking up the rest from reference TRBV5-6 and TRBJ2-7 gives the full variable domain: DAGVTQSPTHLIKTRGQQVTLRCSPKSGHDTVSWYQQALGQGPQFIFQYYEEEERQRGNFPDRFSGHQFPNYSSELNVNALLLGDSALYLCASSSGGWESYEQYFGPGTRLTVT.

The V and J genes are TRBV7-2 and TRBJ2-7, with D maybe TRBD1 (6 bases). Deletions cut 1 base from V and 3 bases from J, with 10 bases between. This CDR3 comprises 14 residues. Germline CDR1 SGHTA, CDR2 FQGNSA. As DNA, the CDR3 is TGTGCCAGCAGCTTAGGACCAGGGGACTACGAGCAGTACTTC. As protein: CASSLGPGDYEQYF.

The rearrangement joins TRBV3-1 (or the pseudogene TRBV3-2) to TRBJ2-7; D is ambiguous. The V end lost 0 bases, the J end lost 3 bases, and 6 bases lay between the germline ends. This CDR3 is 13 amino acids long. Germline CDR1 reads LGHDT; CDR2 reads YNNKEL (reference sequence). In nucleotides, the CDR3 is TGTGCCAGCAGCCAAGATCCCGGCTACGAGCAGTACTTC. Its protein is CASSQDPGYEQYF.

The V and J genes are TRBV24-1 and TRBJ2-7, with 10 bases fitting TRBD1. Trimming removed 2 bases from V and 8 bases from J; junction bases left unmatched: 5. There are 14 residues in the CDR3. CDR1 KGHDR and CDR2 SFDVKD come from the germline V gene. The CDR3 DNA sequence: TGTGCCACCAGTGATTCCGGGACAGGGGTCCAGCAGTACTTC. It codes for CATSDSGTGVQQYF.

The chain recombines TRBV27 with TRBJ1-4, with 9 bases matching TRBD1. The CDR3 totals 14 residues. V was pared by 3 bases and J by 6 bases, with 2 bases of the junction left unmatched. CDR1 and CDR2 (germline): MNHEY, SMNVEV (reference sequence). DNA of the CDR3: TGTGCCAGCAGTTTCGGGACAGGGTATGAAAAACTGTTTTTT. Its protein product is CASSFGTGYEKLFF.

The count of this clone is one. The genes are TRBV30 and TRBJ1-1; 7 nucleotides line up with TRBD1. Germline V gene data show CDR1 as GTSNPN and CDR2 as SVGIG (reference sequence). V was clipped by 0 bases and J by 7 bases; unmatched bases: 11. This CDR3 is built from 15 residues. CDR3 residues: CAWSVDRVGVREAFF. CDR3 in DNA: TGTGCCTGGAGTGTCGACAGGGTTGGGGTTCGTGAAGCTTTCTTT.

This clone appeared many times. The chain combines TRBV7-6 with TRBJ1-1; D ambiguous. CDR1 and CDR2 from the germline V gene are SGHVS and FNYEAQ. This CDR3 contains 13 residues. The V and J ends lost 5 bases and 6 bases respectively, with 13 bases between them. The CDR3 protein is CASSENGQSEAFF. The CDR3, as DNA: TGTGCCAGCAGCGAAAATGGCCAGTCTGAAGCTTTCTTT. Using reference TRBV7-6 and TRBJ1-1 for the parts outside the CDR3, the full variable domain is GAGVSQSPRYKVTKRGQDVALRCDPISGHVSLYWYRQALGQGPEFLTYFNYEAQQDKSGLPNDRFSAERPEGSISTLTIQRTEQRDSAMYRCASSENGQSEAFFGQGTRLTVV.

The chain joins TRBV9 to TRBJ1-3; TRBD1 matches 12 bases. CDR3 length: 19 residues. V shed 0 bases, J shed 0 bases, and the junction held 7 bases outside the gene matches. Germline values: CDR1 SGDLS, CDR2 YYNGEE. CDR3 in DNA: TGTGCCAGCAGCGTAGCTGGGACAGGGGGCGCATCCTCTGGAAACACCATATATTTT. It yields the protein CASSVAGTGGASSGNTIYF.

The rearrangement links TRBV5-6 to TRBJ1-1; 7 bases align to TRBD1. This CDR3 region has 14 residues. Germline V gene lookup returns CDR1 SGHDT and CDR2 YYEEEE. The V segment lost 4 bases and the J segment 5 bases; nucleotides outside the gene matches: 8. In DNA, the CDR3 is TGTGCCAGCAGCGGAGGGGGCGGTATAACTGAAGCTTTCTTT. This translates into CASSGGGGITEAFF.

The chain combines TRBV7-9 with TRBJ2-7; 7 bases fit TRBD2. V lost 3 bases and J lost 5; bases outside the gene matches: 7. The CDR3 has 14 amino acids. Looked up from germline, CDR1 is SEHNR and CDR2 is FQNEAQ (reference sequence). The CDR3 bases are TGTGCCAGCAGCTTTAGCGCGGGAGCCCACGAGCAGTACTTC. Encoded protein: CASSFSAGAHEQYF.

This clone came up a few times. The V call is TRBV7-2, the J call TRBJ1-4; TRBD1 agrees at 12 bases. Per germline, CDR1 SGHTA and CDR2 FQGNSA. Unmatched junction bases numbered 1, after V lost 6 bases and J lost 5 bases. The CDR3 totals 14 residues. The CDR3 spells CASRGQGANEKLFF. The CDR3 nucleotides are TGTGCCAGCAGGGGACAGGGGGCGAATGAAAAACTGTTTTTT.